This entry features one TCR beta chain sequence. This clone was counted between two and nine times. It has no known antigen specificity. Base qualities are not provided; no much larger clone lies one nucleotide away. TCR beta libraries were generated from genomic DNA with the immunoSEQ kit, following the manufacturer's recommendations. To prepare the libraries, a first multiplex PCR with proprietary primers was run, followed by a second PCR that added unique barcodes, and a bead cleanup was done after each round. A positive control reaction and a negative control reaction, both provided in the kit, were run with every batch of samples. The final libraries were assessed on an Agilent 4200 TapeStation D1000 ScreenTape, pooled by volume, and quantified by qPCR. Sequencing ran on an Illumina NextSeq500 with a MidOutput 150-cycle cartridge, using 156 Read1 and 15 Index1 cycles with kit custom primers. The pooled library was loaded at 1.0 pM, and approximately 19% PhiX control was spiked in. As for the authors' bioinformatics: Vendor-processed data were analyzed in R, and a clonotype was defined as all T cells sharing the same CDR3 nucleotide sequence. For clone abundance analyses, frequencies were normalized to the 10,000 most abundant clones in each sample. Public T cell clones, which averaged fewer than five per sample, were excluded before analysis. The dominant motif analysis was done with ImmunoMap using the PAM10 matrix, a gap penalty of 30, and a homology threshold of 0.3, and motifs with a cumulative frequency of at least 0.01 were considered dominant. TCRdb's version of the immuneACCESS table is confined to in-frame rearrangements and falls short of the full clone set. An unresolved V gene accounts for under half of the shortfall where checked; the remainder is of unknown origin. The DNA was the basis for D and trimming; V, J and clone size are from that table. Here the sample has about 15,000 clones; 55% to 60% occur a single time. The ten top clones hold 9.5% to 12% of the sample.

The germline V gene (reference sequence) provides CDR1 MNHEY and CDR2 SMNVEV. The CDR3 spans 14 residues, from the cysteine through the phenylalanine. The read is trimmed to its CDR3 DNA, 42 bases read in frame from base 1. V was cut back by 4 bases and J by 4 bases, leaving a gap of 11 bases between them. This record belongs to a study of radiation and T cells in renal cell carcinoma (dated by TCRdb to the early 2020s). As for the study more broadly: In total, fewer than 55 samples, comprising 26 tumors and 27 peripheral blood samples, were subjected to TCR beta sequencing. A total of 4 million to 5 million unique CDR3 nucleotide sequences, encoding around 2.7 million unique CDR3 amino acid sequences, were found across all 50 or so samples. Overall study outcomes, separate from this receptor: Because only small tumor regions of approximately 1 g were available, intratumoral heterogeneity was not captured. Compared with control tumors, irradiated tumors had a greater number of dominant CDR3 motifs, and these motifs made up a bigger portion of the repertoire. Effects of radiation dose or scheduling on the TCR repertoire could not be addressed with the single-armed trial design. Higher TCR clonality was observed in irradiated tumors than in controls, with an average of around 50% of the repertoire accounted for by the top 100 clonotypes, compared with roughly 43% in nephrectomy-only tumors.

What this sample's time point label stands for: tumor resected at nephrectomy. The sample's treatment or condition label is to be understood as: treatment-naive control, cytoreductive nephrectomy. Control tumors were obtained from treatment-naive renal cell carcinoma patients in whom cytoreductive nephrectomy was performed without prior radiation. Every patient had renal cell carcinoma of clear cell pathology. The control tumors used for TCR sequencing were from several females and approximately ten males, were resected between the early 2010s and the mid-2010s, and had a median patient age of roughly 59 years (range roughly 35 to 90). The tumors were dissociated mechanically, digested with collagenase/hyaluronidase at 37 degrees C, processed in gentleMACS C tubes, and kept in liquid nitrogen. Genomic DNA for TCR sequencing was prepared using the QIAamp DNA Blood Mini Kit (Qiagen). Samples were included in the analyses only if all quality control checks were passed.

The chain couples TRBV27 to TRBJ1-5; the D gene is perhaps TRBD1, on 5 matching bases. The input for sequencing was tumor tissue, taken from a patient whose treatment was nephrectomy without radiotherapy. The receptor was derived from a man aged 50 to 59 with renal cell carcinoma. The CDR3 protein sequence reads: CASSSGTGNQPQHF. The DNA sequence follows: TGTGCCAGCAGTTCCGGGACGGGTAATCAGCCCCAGCATTTT.